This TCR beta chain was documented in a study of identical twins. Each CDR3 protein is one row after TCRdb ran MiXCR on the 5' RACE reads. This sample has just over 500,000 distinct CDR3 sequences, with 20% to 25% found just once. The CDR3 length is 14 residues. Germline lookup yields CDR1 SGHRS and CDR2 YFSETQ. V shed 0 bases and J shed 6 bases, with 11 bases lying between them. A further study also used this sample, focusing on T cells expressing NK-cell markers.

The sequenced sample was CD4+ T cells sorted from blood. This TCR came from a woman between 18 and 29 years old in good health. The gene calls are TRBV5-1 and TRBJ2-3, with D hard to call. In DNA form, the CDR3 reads TGCGCCAGCAGCTTGGTAGCTTCGGTTGATACGCAGTATTTT. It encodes CASSLVASVDTQYF.